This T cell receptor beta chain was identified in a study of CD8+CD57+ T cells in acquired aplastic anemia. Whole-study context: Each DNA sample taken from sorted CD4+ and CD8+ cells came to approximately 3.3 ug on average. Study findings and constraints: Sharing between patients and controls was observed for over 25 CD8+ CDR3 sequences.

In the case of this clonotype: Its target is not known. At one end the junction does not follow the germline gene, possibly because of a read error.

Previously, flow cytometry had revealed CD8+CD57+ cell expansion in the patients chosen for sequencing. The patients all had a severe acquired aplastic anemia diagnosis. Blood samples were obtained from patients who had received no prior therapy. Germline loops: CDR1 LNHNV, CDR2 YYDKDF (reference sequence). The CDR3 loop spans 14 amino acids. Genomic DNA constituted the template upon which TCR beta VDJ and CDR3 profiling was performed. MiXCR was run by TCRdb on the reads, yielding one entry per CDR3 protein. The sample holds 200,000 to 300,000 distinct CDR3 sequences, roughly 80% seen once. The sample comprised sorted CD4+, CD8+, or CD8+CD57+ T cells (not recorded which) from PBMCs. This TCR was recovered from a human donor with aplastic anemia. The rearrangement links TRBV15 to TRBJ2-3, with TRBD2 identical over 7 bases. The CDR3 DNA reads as TGTGCCACCAGCGGCGGGGGAGGTCCCGATACGCAGTATTTC. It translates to CATSGGGGPDTQYF.